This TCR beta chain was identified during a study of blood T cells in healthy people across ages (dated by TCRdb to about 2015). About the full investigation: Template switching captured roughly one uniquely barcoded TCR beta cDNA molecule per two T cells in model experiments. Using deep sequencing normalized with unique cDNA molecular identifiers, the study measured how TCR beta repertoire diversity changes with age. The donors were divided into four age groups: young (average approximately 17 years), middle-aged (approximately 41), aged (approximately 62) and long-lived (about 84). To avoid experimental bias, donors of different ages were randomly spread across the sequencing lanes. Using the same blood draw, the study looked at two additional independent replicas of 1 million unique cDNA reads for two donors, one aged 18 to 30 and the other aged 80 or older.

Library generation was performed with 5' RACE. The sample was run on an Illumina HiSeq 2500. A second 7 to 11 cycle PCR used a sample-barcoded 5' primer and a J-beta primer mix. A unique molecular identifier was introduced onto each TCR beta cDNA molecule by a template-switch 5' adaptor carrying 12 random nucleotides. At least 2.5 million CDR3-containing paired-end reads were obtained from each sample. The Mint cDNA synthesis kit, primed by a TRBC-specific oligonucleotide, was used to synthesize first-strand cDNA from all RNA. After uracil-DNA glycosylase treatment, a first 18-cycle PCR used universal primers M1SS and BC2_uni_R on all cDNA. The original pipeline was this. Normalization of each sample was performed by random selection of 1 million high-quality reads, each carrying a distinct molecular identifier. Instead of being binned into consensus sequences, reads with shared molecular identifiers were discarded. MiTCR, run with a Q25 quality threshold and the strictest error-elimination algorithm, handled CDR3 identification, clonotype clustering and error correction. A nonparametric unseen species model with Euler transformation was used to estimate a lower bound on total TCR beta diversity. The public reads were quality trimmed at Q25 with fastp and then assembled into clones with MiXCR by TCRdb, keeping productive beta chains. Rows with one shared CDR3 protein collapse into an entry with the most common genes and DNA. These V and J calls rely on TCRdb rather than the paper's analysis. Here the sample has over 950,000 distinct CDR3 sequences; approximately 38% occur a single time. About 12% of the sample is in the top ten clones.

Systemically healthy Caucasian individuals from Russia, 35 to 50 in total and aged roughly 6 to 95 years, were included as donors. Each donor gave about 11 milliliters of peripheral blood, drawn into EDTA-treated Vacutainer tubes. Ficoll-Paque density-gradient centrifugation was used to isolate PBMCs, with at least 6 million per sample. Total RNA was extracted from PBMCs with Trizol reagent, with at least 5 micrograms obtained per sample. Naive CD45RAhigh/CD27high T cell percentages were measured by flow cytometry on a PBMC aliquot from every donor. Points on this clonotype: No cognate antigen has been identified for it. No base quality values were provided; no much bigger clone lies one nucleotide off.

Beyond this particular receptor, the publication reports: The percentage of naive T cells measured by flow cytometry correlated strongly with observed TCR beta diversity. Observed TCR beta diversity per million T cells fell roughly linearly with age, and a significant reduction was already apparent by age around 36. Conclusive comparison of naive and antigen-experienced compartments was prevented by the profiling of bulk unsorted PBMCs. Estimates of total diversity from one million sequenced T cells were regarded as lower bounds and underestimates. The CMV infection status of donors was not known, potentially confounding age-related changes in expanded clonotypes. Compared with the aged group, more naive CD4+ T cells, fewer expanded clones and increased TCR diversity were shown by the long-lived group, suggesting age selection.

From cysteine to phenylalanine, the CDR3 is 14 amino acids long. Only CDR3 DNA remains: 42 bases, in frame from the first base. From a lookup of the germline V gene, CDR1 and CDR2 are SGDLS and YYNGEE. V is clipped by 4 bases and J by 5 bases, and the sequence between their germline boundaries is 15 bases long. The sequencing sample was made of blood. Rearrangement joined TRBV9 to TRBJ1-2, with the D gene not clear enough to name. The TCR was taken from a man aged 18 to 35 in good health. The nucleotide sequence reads TGTGCCAGCAGCAACGGGGAGAGTCGGTATGGCTACACCTTC. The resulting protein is CASSNGESRYGYTF.